This T cell receptor (beta chain) appears in the sequencing data of a study of beta chain features in type 1 diabetes. Study results and limitations: All four CD4+ subsets from Type 1 diabetes patients carried moderately but significantly shorter TCRB CDR3s.

This CDR3 has 15 amino acids. Germline V gene sequence: CDR1 SGHDT, CDR2 YYEEEE. V lost 2 bases, J lost 2 bases, and 3 bases stayed unmatched. The investigators reverse transcribed all of the isolated RNA, so they sequenced expressed TCRB transcripts. Generated by immunoSEQ multiplex PCR, the TCRdb table keeps only in-frame clones and is missing some. The sample has 200,000 to 250,000 clones, around 13% seen once; the top ten hold roughly 0.019%. Concerning this clone: Its antigen remains unidentified.

This receptor was taken from a young man with type 1 diabetes. The chain combines TRBV5-6 with TRBJ2-1, with 8 bases that match TRBD2. The sequenced sample was naive CD4+ T cells from blood. The chain's CDR3 is CASSLLADPYNEQFF. CDR3 nucleotides: TGTGCCAGCAGCTTACTAGCGGATCCCTACAATGAGCAGTTCTTC.